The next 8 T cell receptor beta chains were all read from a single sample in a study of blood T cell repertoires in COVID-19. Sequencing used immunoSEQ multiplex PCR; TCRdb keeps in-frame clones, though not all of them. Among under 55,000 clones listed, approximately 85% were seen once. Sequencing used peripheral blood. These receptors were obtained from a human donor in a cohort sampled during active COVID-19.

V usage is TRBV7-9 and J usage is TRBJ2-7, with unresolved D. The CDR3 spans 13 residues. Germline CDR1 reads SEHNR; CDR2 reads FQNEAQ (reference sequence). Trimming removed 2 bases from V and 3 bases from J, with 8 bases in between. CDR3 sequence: CASSLISSYEQYF. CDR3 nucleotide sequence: TGTGCCAGCAGCTTAATCTCCAGCTACGAGCAGTACTTC.

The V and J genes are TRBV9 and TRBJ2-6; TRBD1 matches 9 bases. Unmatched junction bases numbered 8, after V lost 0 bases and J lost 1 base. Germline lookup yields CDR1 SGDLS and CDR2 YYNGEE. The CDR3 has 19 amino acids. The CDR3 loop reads CASSVDEGQGFSGANVLTF. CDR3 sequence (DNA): TGTGCCAGCAGCGTAGATGAGGGACAGGGCTTTTCTGGGGCCAACGTCCTGACTTTC. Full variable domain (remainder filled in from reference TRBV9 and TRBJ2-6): DSGVTQTPKHLITATGQRVTLRCSPRSGDLSVYWYQQSLDQGLQFLIQYYNGEERAKGNILERFSAQQFPDLHSELNLSSLELGDSALYFCASSVDEGQGFSGANVLTFGAGSRLTVL.

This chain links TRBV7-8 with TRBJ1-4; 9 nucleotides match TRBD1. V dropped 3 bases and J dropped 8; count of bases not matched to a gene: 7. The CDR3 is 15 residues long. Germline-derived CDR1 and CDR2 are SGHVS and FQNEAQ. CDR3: CASSLGQGPFEKLFF. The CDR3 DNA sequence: TGTGCCAGCAGCTTGGGACAGGGTCCCTTCGAAAAACTGTTTTTT.

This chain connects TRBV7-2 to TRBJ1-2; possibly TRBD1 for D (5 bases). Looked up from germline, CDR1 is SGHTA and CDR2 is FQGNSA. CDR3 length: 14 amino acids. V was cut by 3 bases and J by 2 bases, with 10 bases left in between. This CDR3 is CASSLRDLNYGYTF. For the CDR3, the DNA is TGTGCCAGCAGCTTGCGGGACCTCAACTATGGCTACACCTTC.

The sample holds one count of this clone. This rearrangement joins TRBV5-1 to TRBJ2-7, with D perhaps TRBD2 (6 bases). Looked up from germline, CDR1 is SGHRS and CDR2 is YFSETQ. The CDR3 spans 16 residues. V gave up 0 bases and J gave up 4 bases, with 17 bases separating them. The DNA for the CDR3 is TGCGCCAGCAGCTTGGGGGGAAGTAGCGGTGGGTACGAGCAGTACTTC. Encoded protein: CASSLGGSSGGYEQYF.

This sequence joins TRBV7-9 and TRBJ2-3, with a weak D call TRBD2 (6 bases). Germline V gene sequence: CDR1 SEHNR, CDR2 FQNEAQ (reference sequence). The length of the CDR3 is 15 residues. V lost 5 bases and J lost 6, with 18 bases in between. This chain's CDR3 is CASSPSATRLDTQYF. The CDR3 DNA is TGTGCCAGCAGCCCTAGCGCTACCCGTTTGGATACGCAGTATTTT.

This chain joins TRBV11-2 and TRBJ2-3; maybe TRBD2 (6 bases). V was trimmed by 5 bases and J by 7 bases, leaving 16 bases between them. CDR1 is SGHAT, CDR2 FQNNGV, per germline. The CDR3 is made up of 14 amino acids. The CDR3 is CASSPGTLTNTQYF. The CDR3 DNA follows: TGTGCCAGCAGCCCAGGGACTCTCACGAATACGCAGTATTTT.

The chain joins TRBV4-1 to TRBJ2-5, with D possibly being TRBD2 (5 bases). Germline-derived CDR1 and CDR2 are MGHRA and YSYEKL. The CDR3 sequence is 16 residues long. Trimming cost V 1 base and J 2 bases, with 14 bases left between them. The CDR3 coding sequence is TGCGCCAGCAGCCAAGTCCCGGACCCGGGACAAGAGACCCAGTACTTC. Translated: CASSQVPDPGQETQYF.